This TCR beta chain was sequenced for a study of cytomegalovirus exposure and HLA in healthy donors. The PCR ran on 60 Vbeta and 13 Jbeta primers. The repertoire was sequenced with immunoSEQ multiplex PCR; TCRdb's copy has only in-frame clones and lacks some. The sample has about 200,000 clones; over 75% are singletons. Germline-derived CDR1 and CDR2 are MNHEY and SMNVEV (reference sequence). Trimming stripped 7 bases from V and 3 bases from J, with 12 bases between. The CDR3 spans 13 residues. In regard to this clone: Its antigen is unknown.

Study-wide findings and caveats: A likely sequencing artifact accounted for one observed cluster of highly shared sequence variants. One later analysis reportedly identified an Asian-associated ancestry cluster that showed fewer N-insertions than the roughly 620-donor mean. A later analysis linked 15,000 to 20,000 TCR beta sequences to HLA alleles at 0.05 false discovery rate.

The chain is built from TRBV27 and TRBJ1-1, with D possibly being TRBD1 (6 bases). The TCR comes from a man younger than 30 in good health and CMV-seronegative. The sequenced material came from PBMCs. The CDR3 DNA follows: TGTGCCAGCACGGCTGGGGGCCACACTGAAGCTTTCTTT. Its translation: CASTAGGHTEAFF.